Following are 24 T cell receptor beta chains from one sample sequenced in a study of blood T cell repertoires in COVID-19. Sequencing used immunoSEQ multiplex PCR; TCRdb keeps in-frame clones, though not all of them. Of fewer than 200,000 clones in the sample, 70% to 85% were seen once. Sequenced sample: peripheral blood. The receptors shown here come from a man in his sixties who had recovered from COVID-19.

The chain uses TRBV11-2 and TRBJ2-7; TRBD1 is a possible D gene (6 bases). The ends were cut back, 5 bases at V and 2 bases at J, with 19 bases in the middle. The CDR3 runs 16 residues. The V gene's germline CDR1 is SGHAT and CDR2 FQNNGV. The CDR3 region is CASSPLGAGQAYEQYF. CDR3 in DNA: TGTGCCAGCAGCCCACTGGGGGCAGGACAAGCCTACGAGCAGTACTTC.

V and J are TRBV23-1 and TRBJ1-1; 8 bases map to TRBD1. TRBV23-1 is sorted into the ORF group, with uncertain function. J gave up 0 bases and V 2 bases, and 5 bases lay outside the gene matches. This CDR3 has 16 amino acids. CDR3 bases: TGCGCCAGCAGTCAAGGACAGGGTCGGCTGAACACTGAAGCTTTCTTT. This gives the protein CASSQGQGRLNTEAFF.

The V and J genes are TRBV27 and TRBJ2-5, with TRBD2 matching 11 bases. Germline loops: CDR1 MNHEY, CDR2 SMNVEV (reference sequence). The CDR3 contains 18 residues. V trimming: 2 bases; J trimming: 5 bases; junction bases outside the gene matches: 13. As DNA, the CDR3 is TGTGCCAGCAGTTTAGGAGGGACTAGCGGAGGGAGTATGGAGACCCAGTACTTC. Its translation: CASSLGGTSGGSMETQYF.

A few counts support this clone. The rearrangement uses TRBV24-1 and TRBJ1-5, with D unresolved. Germline V gene data show CDR1 as KGHDR and CDR2 as SFDVKD. Deletions cut 2 bases from V and 4 bases from J, with 8 bases between. The CDR3 sequence is 14 residues long. This chain's CDR3 is CATSDSLRNQPQHF. Written as DNA, the CDR3 is TGTGCCACCAGTGATTCGTTGAGAAATCAGCCCCAGCATTTT.

The genes are TRBV5-1 and TRBJ1-2; D possibly corresponds to TRBD1 (5 bases). The CDR3 has 14 residues. The ends were cut back, 2 bases at V and 8 bases at J, with 16 bases in the middle. Per germline, CDR1 SGHRS and CDR2 YFSETQ. CDR3 coding DNA: TGCGCCAGCAGCTTTGACGGACAAGGGCCCGGCTACACCTTC. It codes for CASSFDGQGPGYTF.

V and J are TRBV12-3 or TRBV12-4 and TRBJ1-3; the match to TRBD1 covers 9 bases. CDR3 length: 13 residues. The V segment lost 8 bases and the J segment 4 bases; nucleotides outside the gene matches: 3. CDR3 sequence: CASVQGAGNTIYF. CDR3 in DNA: TGTGCCAGCGTACAGGGGGCAGGAAACACCATATATTTT.

This clone was picked up one time. The chain combines TRBV7-6 with TRBJ2-3, with TRBD2 matching over 8 bases. This CDR3 has 14 amino acids. Germline CDR1 is SGHVS and CDR2 is FNYEAQ. Trimming removed 2 bases from V and 4 bases from J; junction bases left unmatched: 2. The CDR3 DNA sequence: TGTGCCAGCAGCTTAATACTAGCGGCAGATACGCAGTATTTT. Its translation is CASSLILAADTQYF. The complete variable domain, with remaining parts taken from reference TRBV7-6 and TRBJ2-3, reads GAGVSQSPRYKVTKRGQDVALRCDPISGHVSLYWYRQALGQGPEFLTYFNYEAQQDKSGLPNDRFSAERPEGSISTLTIQRTEQRDSAMYRCASSLILAADTQYFGPGTRLTVL.

V is TRBV7-9 and J is TRBJ2-3, with 11 bases fitting TRBD2. Germline V gene lookup returns CDR1 SEHNR and CDR2 FQNEAQ (reference sequence). Germline trimming cut 5 bases from V and 0 bases from J; bases unmatched to any gene: 7. This CDR3 spans 17 amino acids. The CDR3 DNA sequence: TGTGCCAGCAGCCCCCGACTAGCGGGGCCTAGCACAGATACGCAGTATTTT. It specifies CASSPRLAGPSTDTQYF.

J is TRBJ2-2 and V is TRBV10-3, with 9 bases lining up with TRBD1. Germline values: CDR1 ENHRY, CDR2 SYGVKD. The CDR3 contains 13 residues. J was trimmed by 7 bases and V by 10 bases; bases with no gene match: 7. The CDR3, as DNA: TGTGCCACCCGGACAGGGGAGATCGGGGAGCTGTTTTTT. It is translated as CATRTGEIGELFF.

The chain has TRBV3-1 (or the pseudogene TRBV3-2) and TRBJ2-5; D not resolved. Germline-derived CDR1 and CDR2 are LGHDT and YNNKEL (reference sequence). V was pared by 2 bases and J by 1 base, with 2 bases between. This CDR3 has 12 residues. Here the CDR3 DNA reads TGTGCCAGCAGCCAACTCCAAGAGACCCAGTACTTC. Its translation is CASSQLQETQYF.

The V call is TRBV9, the J call TRBJ2-5; 11 nucleotides agree with TRBD1. Trimming removed 4 bases from V and 3 bases from J; junction bases left unmatched: 5. The CDR3 has 15 amino acids. Germline V gene data show CDR1 as SGDLS and CDR2 as YYNGEE. The CDR3 DNA is TGTGCCAGCAGCATACAGGGACAGGGGGAAGAGACCCAGTACTTC. It yields the protein CASSIQGQGEETQYF.

This clone was detected a few times. The J gene is TRBJ1-3, the V gene TRBV7-2; 7 nucleotides line up with TRBD1. V dropped 5 bases and J dropped 1; count of bases not matched to a gene: 2. This CDR3 is 14 amino acids long. Germline V CDR1 and CDR2: SGHTA, FQGNSA. The CDR3 reads CASSQGQSGNTIYF. CDR3 in DNA: TGTGCCAGCAGCCAGGGACAGTCTGGAAACACCATATATTTT.

V is TRBV6-5 and J is TRBJ2-3; D is perhaps TRBD2 (5 bases). The CDR3 is made up of 15 amino acids. V lost 6 bases, J lost 1 base, and 14 bases lay in between. In germline, CDR1 is MNHEY, CDR2 SVGAGI. CDR3 loop: CASRSEGAGTDTQYF. CDR3 nucleotide sequence: TGTGCCAGCAGGTCCGAGGGTGCGGGCACAGATACGCAGTATTTT.

The chain joins TRBV9 to TRBJ2-5, with 8 bases matching TRBD1. Germline CDR1 and CDR2: SGDLS and YYNGEE. The CDR3 consists of 15 residues. Losses at the gene ends were 3 bases for V and 0 bases for J; bases not matched to a gene: 4. CDR3 bases: TGTGCCAGCAGCGCAGGGGGCTTGTACCAAGAGACCCAGTACTTC. Its translation is CASSAGGLYQETQYF.

The chain combines TRBV4-1 with TRBJ1-4, with D possibly being TRBD1 (5 bases). CDR3 size: 16 residues. Germline V gene lookup returns CDR1 MGHRA and CDR2 YSYEKL. V lost 1 base and J 5 bases, leaving 14 bases between the germline ends. Here the CDR3 reads CASSQGWGGLNEKLFF. DNA of the CDR3: TGCGCCAGCAGCCAAGGGTGGGGCGGATTGAATGAAAAACTGTTTTTT.

The table lists this clone with a count of one. This sequence joins TRBV27 and TRBJ1-1, with a weak D call TRBD1 (5 bases). Germline loops: CDR1 MNHEY, CDR2 SMNVEV (reference sequence). The CDR3 length is 14 residues. Trimming shortened V by 3 bases and J by 3 bases, and 11 bases separated the two germline ends. The CDR3 DNA sequence: TGTGCCAGCAGTTTTACCCGGGACTACACTGAAGCTTTCTTT. Translation gives CASSFTRDYTEAFF.

This clone was counted a single time. The genes are TRBV7-8 and TRBJ2-7, with TRBD1 matching over 7 bases. V was pared by 5 bases and J by 4 bases, with 5 bases of the junction left unmatched. This CDR3 region has 13 residues. From germline, CDR1 is SGHVS and CDR2 FQNEAQ. The CDR3 nucleotides are TGTGCCAGCAGCACGGGGACAGTTTACGAGCAGTACTTC. Its protein is CASSTGTVYEQYF.

V and J are TRBV27 and TRBJ2-3, with TRBD2 identical over 13 bases. The CDR3 covers 16 residues. Trimming removed 6 bases from V and 2 bases from J; junction bases left unmatched: 5. Germline V gene lookup returns CDR1 MNHEY and CDR2 SMNVEV (reference sequence). The CDR3 is CASRGLAGPTTDTQYF. The CDR3 nucleotides are TGTGCCAGCAGGGGACTAGCGGGGCCCACCACAGATACGCAGTATTTT.

J is TRBJ1-2 and V is TRBV7-9, with 9 bases aligning to TRBD1. V trimming: 4 bases; J trimming: 4 bases; junction bases outside the gene matches: 10. The V gene's germline CDR1 is SEHNR and CDR2 FQNEAQ (reference sequence). CDR3 length: 16 residues. Here the CDR3 reads CASSSPQGQGAYGYTF. The CDR3 DNA is TGTGCCAGCAGCTCCCCCCAGGGACAGGGTGCCTATGGCTACACCTTC.

The V and J genes are TRBV4-1 and TRBJ1-4, with a tentative D call TRBD1 (6 bases). The CDR3 sequence is 20 residues long. V was shortened by 2 bases and J by 0 bases, with 22 bases between the two germline ends. Germline loops: CDR1 MGHRA, CDR2 YSYEKL. The CDR3 spells CASSQWGPGQRLSTNEKLFF. The CDR3, as DNA: TGCGCCAGCAGCCAATGGGGGCCGGGACAACGACTATCAACTAATGAAAAACTGTTTTTT.

This chain connects TRBV24-1 to TRBJ2-1; TRBD1 is a possible D gene (5 bases). This CDR3 is 14 amino acids long. The V end lost 5 bases, the J end lost 5 bases, and 12 bases lay between the germline ends. Germline V gene sequence: CDR1 KGHDR, CDR2 SFDVKD. CDR3: CATSGLTGNNEQFF. The CDR3 DNA sequence: TGTGCCACCAGTGGTCTAACAGGCAACAATGAGCAGTTCTTC.

The chain has TRBV5-1 and TRBJ2-1, with D perhaps TRBD2 (6 bases). Germline values: CDR1 SGHRS, CDR2 YFSETQ. Trimming pared 0 bases from V and 0 bases from J, leaving 10 bases between. The CDR3 runs to 16 residues. The CDR3 sequence is CASSLGGTRSYNEQFF. Written as DNA, the CDR3 is TGCGCCAGCAGCTTGGGAGGGACTCGCTCCTACAATGAGCAGTTCTTC. The full variable domain, completed using reference TRBV5-1 and TRBJ2-1, is KAGVTQTPRYLIKTRGQQVTLSCSPISGHRSVSWYQQTPGQGLQFLFEYFSETQRNKGNFPGRFSGRQFSNSRSEMNVSTLELGDSALYLCASSLGGTRSYNEQFFGPGTRLTVL.

The chain links TRBV18 to TRBJ2-7, with 12 bases matching TRBD2. The length of the CDR3 is 15 residues. After removal of 4 bases from V and 0 bases from J, the junction contained 1 base not matched to a gene. From germline, CDR1 is KGHSH and CDR2 LQKENI. CDR3 amino acids: CASSRTSGDSYEQYF. The CDR3 nucleotides read TGTGCCAGCTCACGGACTAGCGGGGACTCCTACGAGCAGTACTTC.

CDR3 bases: TGTGCCAGCAGCTACAATATCGGGATGAACTATGGCTACACCTTC. Its translation is CASSYNIGMNYGYTF. The chain uses TRBV5-5 and TRBJ1-2; D remains unclear. The CDR3 is 15 residues long. V lost 3 bases and J 2 bases, leaving 14 bases between the germline ends. Germline values: CDR1 SGHKS, CDR2 YYEKEE (reference sequence). Supplemented by reference TRBV5-5 and TRBJ1-2, the full variable domain reads DAGVTQSPTHLIKTRGQQVTLRCSPISGHKSVSWYQQVLGQGPQFIFQYYEKEERGRGNFPDRFSARQFPNYSSELNVNALLLGDSALYLCASSYNIGMNYGYTFGSGTRLTVV.